The 19 T cell receptor beta chains presented below share a single source sample, sequenced in a study of OX40 agonist ivuxolimab in advanced cancers. Profiling relied on immunoSEQ multiplex PCR, and the TCRdb table lists in-frame clones only, not all of them. The sample yields about 60,000 clones, over 85% seen once. Here the sequenced sample was CD4+ or CD8+ T cells sorted from blood, taken in a trial of the OX40 agonist ivuxolimab. All receptors derive from an adult with an advanced solid tumor such as melanoma, head and neck, liver or kidney cancer.

This clone was observed a few times. The rearrangement uses TRBV19 and TRBJ1-2; D is undetermined. The CDR3 runs 14 residues. The germline V gene has CDR1 LNHDA and CDR2 SQIVND (reference sequence). Between the trimmed V and J ends, which lost 5 bases and 4 bases, there was a span of 14 bases. CDR3 nucleotides: TGTGCCAGTAGTTCACTCCCCGTGGGCTATGGCTACACCTTC. Its translation is CASSSLPVGYGYTF.

The chain has TRBV7-6 and TRBJ1-3; 7 nucleotides align to TRBD1. V dropped 5 bases and J dropped 0; count of bases not matched to a gene: 10. This CDR3 region has 17 residues. From germline, CDR1 is SGHVS and CDR2 FNYEAQ. CDR3 amino acids: CASSETGPSYSGNTIYF. CDR3 DNA: TGTGCCAGCAGCGAGACAGGGCCTAGCTACTCTGGAAACACCATATATTTT.

V is TRBV25-1 and J is TRBJ2-5; the match to TRBD2 covers 7 bases. This CDR3 has 12 amino acids. CDR1 is MGHDK and CDR2 is SYGVNS in the germline V gene. V was clipped by 7 bases and J by 7 bases; unmatched bases: 6. In DNA form, the CDR3 reads TGTGCCAGCAACCCTCCGGGGGGGACCCAGTACTTC. Encoded protein: CASNPPGGTQYF.

The V gene is TRBV11-2, the J gene TRBJ2-1; no definite D call. The length of the CDR3 is 16 residues. V was trimmed by 5 bases and J by 2 bases, leaving 16 bases between them. CDR1 SGHAT and CDR2 FQNNGV come from the germline V gene. The CDR3 sequence is CASSPPGLPPYNEQFF. CDR3 bases: TGTGCCAGCAGCCCTCCGGGCCTCCCCCCCTACAATGAGCAGTTCTTC.

The gene calls are TRBV10-3 and TRBJ1-1, with TRBD1 matching over 9 bases. V was pared by 3 bases and J by 5 bases, with 16 bases of the junction left unmatched. Germline CDR1 ENHRY, CDR2 SYGVKD. The CDR3 is made up of 18 amino acids. The CDR3 here is CAISENTGQGRMVTEAFF. The CDR3 DNA sequence: TGTGCCATCAGTGAAAATACGGGACAGGGCCGCATGGTGACTGAAGCTTTCTTT.

This chain connects TRBV5-1 to TRBJ2-1; either TRBD1 or TRBD2 may supply D (5 bases each). This CDR3 is built from 14 residues. Trimming removed 1 base from V and 4 bases from J, with 9 bases in between. Per the germline V gene, CDR1 is SGHRS and CDR2 is YFSETQ. The DNA of the CDR3 is TGCGCCAGCAGCTTGAATGGGGGATACAATGAGCAGTTCTTC. This translates into CASSLNGGYNEQFF.

The chain joins TRBV7-9 to TRBJ2-4, with 10 bases lining up with TRBD2. V lost 1 base to trimming and J lost 8 bases; unmatched junction nucleotides: 8. This CDR3 is 16 amino acids long. Germline V gives CDR1 SEHNR, CDR2 FQNEAQ (reference sequence). CDR3 bases: TGTGCCAGCAGCTTAGGGGCTAGCGGGAGCAGGGACATTCAGTACTTC. This sequence encodes CASSLGASGSRDIQYF.

The genes are TRBV5-8 and TRBJ1-3; TRBD1 aligns across 9 bases. CDR3 length equals 15 residues. Trimming at V came to 2 bases and at J to 2 bases, leaving 2 bases not matched to a gene. CDR1 is SGHTS, CDR2 YDEGEE, per germline. The CDR3 loop reads CASSFTGGPGNTIYF. Here the CDR3 DNA reads TGTGCCAGCAGCTTCACAGGGGGCCCTGGAAACACCATATATTTT.

The V call is TRBV9, the J call TRBJ1-2, with D unclear. There are 12 residues in the CDR3. Germline V lookup: CDR1 SGDLS, CDR2 YYNGEE. V lost 3 bases, J lost 13 bases, and 16 bases lay in between. CDR3 nucleotides: TGTGCCAGCAGCGGCCTCCCCCCTAGTCCCACCTTC. Protein sequence: CASSGLPPSPTF.

The CDR3 reads CASSLDREASIQYF. The CDR3 DNA reads TGTGCCAGCAGTTTAGACAGGGAGGCCTCCATTCAGTACTTC. This chain uses TRBV28 with TRBJ2-4, with D tentatively TRBD1 (7 bases). Germline V gives CDR1 MDHEN, CDR2 SYDVKM. Trimming took off 2 bases at V and 9 bases at J, with 14 bases between the two ends. The CDR3 covers 14 residues.

The V and J genes are TRBV7-6 and TRBJ2-7; 11 nucleotides match TRBD2. CDR1 SGHVS and CDR2 FNYEAQ come from the germline V gene. CDR3 length: 16 residues. V shed 1 base, J shed 3 bases, and the junction held 5 bases outside the gene matches. The CDR3: CASSLELAGGHYEQYF. DNA of the CDR3: TGTGCCAGCAGCTTAGAGCTAGCGGGAGGTCACTACGAGCAGTACTTC. The full variable domain, rest sourced from reference TRBV7-6 and TRBJ2-7, is GAGVSQSPRYKVTKRGQDVALRCDPISGHVSLYWYRQALGQGPEFLTYFNYEAQQDKSGLPNDRFSAERPEGSISTLTIQRTEQRDSAMYRCASSLELAGGHYEQYFGPGTRLTVT.

The CDR3 coding sequence is TGTGCCAGCAGCTTAGTTGGGGGGGCCTACGAGCAGTACTTC. This encodes CASSLVGGAYEQYF. This rearrangement joins TRBV7-6 to TRBJ2-7; 7 bases agree with TRBD2. This CDR3 is built from 14 residues. CDR1 and CDR2 from the germline V gene are SGHVS and FNYEAQ. V was clipped by 1 base and J by 2 bases; unmatched bases: 2.

The gene calls are TRBV6-4 and TRBJ2-3, with D tentatively TRBD1 or TRBD2 (5 bases each). From germline, CDR1 is MRHNA and CDR2 SNTAGT. Deletions cut 3 bases from V and 1 base from J, with 11 bases between. There are 15 residues in the CDR3. CDR3 coding DNA: TGTGCCAGCAGTGAAGGGGAGTCTGGCACAGATACGCAGTATTTT. Encoded protein: CASSEGESGTDTQYF.

The chain uses TRBV4-2 and TRBJ2-7; 9 bases fit TRBD2. V dropped 1 base and J dropped 2; count of bases not matched to a gene: 6. This CDR3 has 16 amino acids. Germline V gives CDR1 LGHNA, CDR2 YNFKEQ. As DNA, the CDR3 is TGTGCCAGCAGCCAAGCCCTAGCGGGATTGACCTACGAGCAGTACTTC. Protein: CASSQALAGLTYEQYF.

The chain has TRBV9 and TRBJ2-7; D possibly corresponds to TRBD1 (6 bases). Germline CDR1 reads SGDLS; CDR2 reads YYNGEE. Trimming removed 0 bases at V and 11 bases at J, with 15 bases between. The CDR3 extends over 13 amino acids. DNA of the CDR3: TGTGCCAGCAGCGTAGCTAGCAGGGGTGAGAAGTACTTC. This sequence encodes CASSVASRGEKYF.

This chain links TRBV5-6 with TRBJ2-2, with 12 bases fitting TRBD2. The junction had 5 bases not matched to a gene; V was cut back by 4 bases and J by 7 bases. The CDR3 has 15 amino acids. The germline V gene has CDR1 SGHDT and CDR2 YYEEEE. Here the CDR3 reads CASSLAGGPHGELFF. CDR3 DNA: TGTGCCAGCAGCCTAGCGGGAGGGCCTCACGGGGAGCTGTTTTTT.

V and J are TRBV28 and TRBJ2-2, with D possibly being TRBD1 (5 bases). The CDR3 sequence is 14 residues long. Trimming took 6 bases from V and 8 from J, leaving 16 bases between them. CDR1 and CDR2 from the germline V gene are MDHEN and SYDVKM. The CDR3 sequence: CASSRSGRTGELFF. For the CDR3, the DNA is TGTGCCAGCAGCCGGTCGGGCAGGACAGGGGAGCTGTTTTTT.

The genes are TRBV7-9 and TRBJ2-7; TRBD1 is a possible D gene (5 bases). The germline gives CDR1 SEHNR, CDR2 FQNEAQ (reference sequence). Trimming pared 2 bases from V and 5 bases from J, leaving 10 bases between. The CDR3 is 13 amino acids. DNA for the CDR3: TGTGCCAGCAGCTTATCAGGGTCTGACGAGCAGTACTTC. Translated: CASSLSGSDEQYF. The full variable domain, in which reference TRBV7-9 and TRBJ2-7 provide the parts outside the CDR3, is DTGVSQNPRHKITKRGQNVTFRCDPISEHNRLYWYRQTLGQGPEFLTYFQNEAQLEKSRLLSDRFSAERPKGSFSTLEIQRTEQGDSAMYLCASSLSGSDEQYFGPGTRLTVT.

J is TRBJ1-4 and V is TRBV6-1, with D perhaps TRBD1 (5 bases). Germline V CDR1 and CDR2: MNHNS, SASEGT. This CDR3 region has 13 residues. Trimming removed 2 bases from V and 11 bases from J, with 12 bases in between. This chain's CDR3 is CASSELHRGKLFF. The DNA for the CDR3 is TGTGCCAGCAGTGAATTACATCGGGGGAAACTGTTTTTT.